The 4 T cell receptor beta chains presented below share a single source sample, sequenced in a study of OX40 agonist ivuxolimab in advanced cancers. Libraries were prepared by immunoSEQ multiplex PCR; TCRdb keeps only in-frame clonotypes and omits some of them. The table includes some 100,000 clones, more than 75% detected once. The input for sequencing was CD4+ or CD8+ T cells sorted from blood, taken in a trial of the OX40 agonist ivuxolimab. These receptors all stem from an adult with an advanced solid tumor such as melanoma, head and neck, liver or kidney cancer.

The V call is TRBV6-6, the J call TRBJ1-2; 8 nucleotides align to TRBD1. V shed 2 bases, J shed 8 bases, and the junction held 7 bases outside the gene matches. Germline assignment: CDR1 MNHNY and CDR2 SVGAGI (reference sequence). The CDR3 runs 14 residues. In nucleotides, the CDR3 is TGTGCCAGCAGTTACGGCCGACAGGGGAGGGGCTACACCTTC. Protein product: CASSYGRQGRGYTF.

The chain couples TRBV5-1 to TRBJ1-2; unclear D gene. The germline V gene encodes CDR1 SGHRS and CDR2 YFSETQ. The V end lost 0 bases, the J end lost 4 bases, and 7 bases lay between the germline ends. The length of the CDR3 is 13 residues. CDR3 amino acids: CASSLEAFYGYTF. CDR3 nucleotides: TGCGCCAGCAGCTTGGAGGCCTTCTATGGCTACACCTTC. Using reference TRBV5-1 and TRBJ1-2 for the parts outside the CDR3, the full variable domain is KAGVTQTPRYLIKTRGQQVTLSCSPISGHRSVSWYQQTPGQGLQFLFEYFSETQRNKGNFPGRFSGRQFSNSRSEMNVSTLELGDSALYLCASSLEAFYGYTFGSGTRLTVV.

This chain joins TRBV6-5 and TRBJ2-1; no firm D call. Germline V gene data show CDR1 as MNHEY and CDR2 as SVGAGI. The CDR3 length is 13 residues. Trimming left V 2 bases short and J 6 bases short, with 8 bases between. The CDR3 DNA sequence: TGTGCCAGCAGTTACCTAAACCTCAATGAGCAGTTCTTC. Its protein is CASSYLNLNEQFF.

Written as DNA, the CDR3 is TGTGCCAGCAGCTTGGAGGGACTAGCGGGGGAGCAGTACTTC. The encoded protein is CASSLEGLAGEQYF. The rearrangement links TRBV5-4 to TRBJ2-7, with 13 bases that match TRBD2. CDR3 length: 14 residues. Germline-derived CDR1 and CDR2 are SGHNT and YYREEE (reference sequence). The ends lost 0 bases at V and 7 bases at J; junction bases unmatched: 1.